Here is one T cell receptor beta chain with its context. Among the patients, aged 18 to 65, hyperthyroidism was newly diagnosed and had lasted under 2 months. Exclusion criteria comprised uncontrolled infection, other autoimmune disease, pregnancy or lactation. These data belong to a study of T cells in Graves' hyperthyroidism and ophthalmopathy. Germline V gives CDR1 DFQATT, CDR2 SNEGSKA (reference sequence). V was shortened by 4 bases and J by 6 bases, with 18 bases between the two germline ends. CDR3 length: 14 amino acids. Authors of the study amplified TCR beta CDR3 regions from RNA transcripts. The primer set for the first-round RT-PCR of the TCR CDR3 was HTBI. TCRdb reanalysed the multiplex PCR reads using MiXCR and keeps one entry per CDR3 protein. The table records under 300,000 distinct CDR3 sequences, roughly 15% of them present only once.

V gene TRBV20-1 combines with J gene TRBJ1-1; D may be TRBD1 (5 bases). The sequence was obtained from a middle-aged woman with Graves' hyperthyroidism that later progressed to Graves' ophthalmopathy. Specimen: blood. CDR3 protein: CSATNQGSYSEAFF. CDR3 DNA sequence: TGCAGTGCTACAAATCAGGGCTCGTATTCTGAAGCTTTCTTT.